These 9 T cell receptor beta chains came from one sample sequenced in a study. MiXCR, run by TCRdb on the RT-PCR reads, gives a single entry per CDR3 protein. The sample consists of 550,000 to 750,000 distinct CDR3 sequences, 13% to 15% of them appearing once. What was sequenced was memory CD4+ T cells from blood. These receptors all stem from a female donor in good health, serving as a healthy control.

This clonotype was counted a few times. The rearrangement uses TRBV7-2 and TRBJ2-7, with 9 bases aligning to TRBD1. The V gene end was trimmed by 1 base and the J gene end by 5 bases; junction bases not matched to a gene: 9. CDR1 is SGHTA and CDR2 is FQGNSA in the germline V gene. The CDR3 has 16 amino acids. The chain's CDR3 is CASSLDLTGGIDEQYF. CDR3 DNA sequence: TGTGCCAGCAGCTTAGACCTAACAGGGGGCATCGACGAGCAGTACTTC.

The table lists this clonotype with a few counts. This chain links TRBV20-1 with TRBJ1-6; 7 nucleotides line up with TRBD1. Trimming removed 5 bases from V and 7 bases from J; junction bases left unmatched: 8. This CDR3 contains 14 residues. The germline gives CDR1 DFQATT, CDR2 SNEGSKA (reference sequence). CDR3 in DNA: TGCAGTGCTGGACGGGACAGCGGAAATTCACCCCTCCACTTT. This translates into CSAGRDSGNSPLHF.

This clonotype has at least ten counts. The rearrangement uses TRBV28 and TRBJ1-2; D remains ambiguous. V was cut by 6 bases and J by 5 bases, with 4 bases left in between. CDR1 is MDHEN and CDR2 is SYDVKM in the germline V gene. This CDR3 has 10 residues. As DNA, the CDR3 is TGTGCCAGCAGAGGTTATGGCTACACCTTC. The encoded protein is CASRGYGYTF.

The chain couples TRBV5-4 to TRBJ2-1; 9 nucleotides align to TRBD2. The ends lost 1 base at V and 10 bases at J; junction bases unmatched: 6. The CDR3 length is 14 residues. Germline loops: CDR1 SGHNT, CDR2 YYREEE (reference sequence). The CDR3 protein is CASSLPLAGAEQFF. The CDR3 bases are TGTGCCAGCAGCTTGCCATTAGCGGGAGCAGAGCAGTTCTTC.

The V gene is TRBV10-3, the J gene TRBJ2-7; TRBD1 matches at 7 bases. The CDR3 spans 15 residues. Trimming at V came to 5 bases and at J to 0 bases, leaving 7 bases not matched to a gene. Germline CDR1 ENHRY, CDR2 SYGVKD. Written as DNA, the CDR3 is TGTGCCATCAGTCCGGGACAGCTATCCTCCTACGAGCAGTACTTC. It codes for CAISPGQLSSYEQYF.

At least ten counts were recorded for this clonotype. The rearrangement links TRBV29-1 to TRBJ2-2; D call uncertain. The CDR3 totals 12 residues. V was cut by 4 bases and J by 6 bases, with 9 bases left in between. Germline-derived CDR1 and CDR2 are SQVTM and ANQGSEA. The CDR3 loop reads CSVGSGPGELFF. DNA for the CDR3: TGCAGCGTTGGATCTGGGCCCGGGGAGCTGTTTTTT.

This clonotype was seen at least ten times. The chain joins TRBV20-1 to TRBJ2-1; D might be TRBD1 or TRBD2, each matching 6 bases. V lost 7 bases and J 0 bases, leaving 19 bases between the germline ends. The CDR3 is made up of 16 amino acids. Germline V CDR1 and CDR2: DFQATT, SNEGSKA (reference sequence). CDR3 region: CSVPVRGPSSYNEQFF. In DNA, the CDR3 is TGCAGTGTCCCCGTTCGGGGGCCAAGCTCCTACAATGAGCAGTTCTTC.

V usage is TRBV6-2 or TRBV6-3 and J usage is TRBJ1-5; weak D call: TRBD1 (5 bases). V lost 0 bases and J 0 bases, leaving 15 bases between the germline ends. CDR3 length equals 18 residues. Germline values: CDR1 MNHEY, CDR2 SVGEGT. CDR3 in amino acids: CASSYSTDRGYSNQPQHF. The CDR3 region has the DNA TGTGCCAGCAGTTACTCGACAGATCGGGGCTATAGCAATCAGCCCCAGCATTTT.

J is TRBJ2-7 and V is TRBV7-8, with 9 positions matching TRBD1. The germline V gene has CDR1 SGHVS and CDR2 FQNEAQ. J lost 4 bases, V lost 5 bases, and 6 bases had no gene match. CDR3 length equals 14 residues. The DNA for the CDR3 is TGTGCCAGCAGCACACGACAGGGGGGGTACGAGCAGTACTTC. Protein sequence: CASSTRQGGYEQYF. The full variable domain, its missing parts supplied by reference TRBV7-8 and TRBJ2-7, is GAGVSQSPRYKVAKRGQDVALRCDPISGHVSLFWYQQALGQGPEFLTYFQNEAQLDKSGLPSDRFFAERPEGSVSTLKIQRTQQEDSAVYLCASSTRQGGYEQYFGPGTRLTVT.